One sample yielded the 27 T cell receptor beta chains listed below, sequenced in a study of regulatory T cells in long-lasting Graves disease. iRepertoire HTBI primers and Arm-PCR of CDR3 regions built TCR beta libraries. TCRdb itself ran the multiplex PCR reads through MiXCR, one entry per CDR3 protein. This sample has approximately 470,000 distinct CDR3 sequences, with around 21% found just once. Time point reported: persistent/refractory GD, antithyroid drugs over 5 years with positive TRAb. Extracted PBMC RNA gave rise to the TCR library. The specimen comprised peripheral blood mononuclear cells (PBMCs), sampled when the disease was refractory, from a patient treated with antithyroid drugs. These receptors were taken from a female donor with Graves disease.

This clonotype was counted only a few times. V usage is TRBV20-1 and J usage is TRBJ1-5; 7 bases are shared with TRBD1. The CDR3 is 15 residues long. The trim removed 4 bases at V and 4 bases at J, leaving 10 bases unmatched. Germline CDR1 and CDR2: DFQATT and SNEGSKA (reference sequence). Here the CDR3 reads CSATRGGQMNQPQHF. The CDR3 coding sequence is TGCAGTGCTACCAGGGGGGGCCAGATGAATCAGCCCCAGCATTTT.

There are many counts of this clonotype. V and J are TRBV10-3 and TRBJ2-7; 9 bases agree with TRBD2. The CDR3 extends over 16 amino acids. Germline CDR1 ENHRY, CDR2 SYGVKD. V trimming: 4 bases; J trimming: 4 bases; junction bases outside the gene matches: 11. The DNA of the CDR3 is TGTGCCATCAGTGCCGCCGGGGCGGGAGGGCCTTACGAGCAGTACTTC. Translated: CAISAAGAGGPYEQYF.

This clonotype was observed a few times. This sequence joins TRBV20-1 and TRBJ1-5; 7 bases match TRBD1. Germline CDR1 reads DFQATT; CDR2 reads SNEGSKA (reference sequence). The CDR3 has 13 residues. V lost 4 bases to trimming and J lost 6 bases; unmatched junction nucleotides: 6. CDR3 bases: TGCAGTGCTACAGGGGGAGGGATTCAGCCCCAGCATTTT. As protein: CSATGGGIQPQHF.

This clonotype was counted at least ten times. The chain joins TRBV28 to TRBJ1-2; tentative D call: TRBD1 (6 bases). Trimming stripped 6 bases from V and 5 bases from J, with 16 bases between. The germline CDR1 and CDR2 sequences are MDHEN and SYDVKM. The CDR3 loop spans 14 amino acids. The CDR3 reads CASRPQGVWYGYTF. For the CDR3, the DNA is TGTGCCAGCAGACCACAGGGTGTATGGTATGGCTACACCTTC.

The rearrangement links TRBV19 to TRBJ2-7; no firm D call. V was trimmed by 9 bases and J by 3 bases, leaving 15 bases between them. Germline assignment: CDR1 LNHDA and CDR2 SQIVND (reference sequence). The length of the CDR3 is 13 residues. The CDR3 region is CASNLAPGYEQYF. CDR3 nucleotide sequence: TGTGCCAGCAACCTTGCTCCGGGCTACGAGCAGTACTTC. The full variable domain, with the rest looked up from reference TRBV19 and TRBJ2-7, is DGGITQSPKYLFRKEGQNVTLSCEQNLNHDAMYWYRQDPGQGLRLIYYSQIVNDFQKGDIAEGYSVSREKKESFPLTVTSAQKNPTAFYLCASNLAPGYEQYFGPGTRLTVT.

There are many counts of this clonotype. V gene TRBV2 combines with J gene TRBJ2-7, with no clear D. Germline CDR1 is SNHLY and CDR2 is FYNNEI. The V end lost 2 bases, the J end lost 1 base, and 6 bases lay between the germline ends. The CDR3 is 13 amino acids. Here the CDR3 reads CASSEIRSYEQYF. The CDR3 DNA reads TGTGCCAGCAGTGAAATAAGATCCTACGAGCAGTACTTC.

Comments on this clonotype: Given a far larger clone just one base away, this is likely a sequencing read error. This CDR3 is missing its conserved last phenylalanine or tryptophan, likely due to a read error. The rearrangement joins TRBV9 to TRBJ1-1; maybe TRBD1 (5 bases). The length of the CDR3 is 14 residues. Germline assignment: CDR1 SGDLS and CDR2 YYNGEE. V lost 4 bases, J lost 3 bases, and 13 bases lay in between. The DNA of the CDR3 is TGTGCCAGCAGCTTAGGCCAGGGCTACACTGAAGCTTTCCTT. Translating gives CASSLGQGYTEAFL.

This clonotype has a count of ten or more. The V gene is TRBV28, the J gene TRBJ1-1; no reliable D call. Between the trimmed V and J ends, which lost 2 bases and 4 bases, there was a span of 8 bases. CDR3 length equals 13 residues. Germline CDR1 and CDR2: MDHEN and SYDVKM. CDR3 sequence (DNA): TGTGCCAGCAGTTTAGTGGAGGGCACTGAAGCTTTCTTT. Amino acid sequence: CASSLVEGTEAFF.

This clonotype was counted many times. The V and J genes are TRBV6-5 and TRBJ1-2; D may be TRBD1 (5 bases). The germline V and J ends were trimmed by 2 bases and 5 bases, with 18 bases remaining between them. The CDR3 sequence is 16 residues long. CDR1 and CDR2 (germline): MNHEY, SVGAGI. CDR3 DNA sequence: TGTGCCAGCAGTTACCGGGGGTCAGGACTGACATATGGCTACACCTTC. This gives the protein CASSYRGSGLTYGYTF.

As regards this clonotype: This could be a read error, since a much larger clone is one nucleotide away. This chain connects TRBV6-1 to TRBJ2-5; 9 nucleotides align to TRBD2. Unmatched junction bases numbered 4, after V lost 4 bases and J lost 4 bases. Germline lookup yields CDR1 MNHNS and CDR2 SASEGT. This CDR3 has 14 residues. CDR3 coding DNA: TGTGCCAGCAGTGGGGGGCGGGAGGGAGAGACCCAGTACTTC. Translating gives CASSGGREGETQYF.

The genes are TRBV28 and TRBJ2-1, with D perhaps assigned TRBD1 or TRBD2 (6 bases each). CDR1 and CDR2 from the germline V gene are MDHEN and SYDVKM. V lost 5 bases and J 8 bases, leaving 22 bases between the germline ends. The CDR3 has 16 residues. The CDR3 bases are TGTGCCAGCAGTCGCCTTAGGGGGGCGAATAGGGATGAGCAGTTCTTC. Translating it yields CASSRLRGANRDEQFF.

Concerning this clonotype: A single base separates this from a much larger clone, so it may be a read error. The CDR3 nucleotides read TGTGCCAGCAGTTACTCAGGGGGGGGCCAAGAGACCCAGCACTTC. Its protein is CASSYSGGGQETQHF. The chain uses TRBV6-9 and TRBJ2-5; the D gene could be TRBD1 or TRBD2 (7 bases each). Germline-derived CDR1 and CDR2 are MNHGY and SVAAGI. This CDR3 contains 15 residues.

This clonotype occurred a few times. The chain couples TRBV28 to TRBJ1-2; possible D gene TRBD1, 5 bases. V gave up 6 bases and J gave up 8 bases, with 16 bases separating them. Germline V CDR1 and CDR2: MDHEN, SYDVKM. The CDR3 covers 13 residues. CDR3 amino acids: CASRIGRGIGYTF. CDR3 nucleotides: TGTGCCAGCAGGATTGGGCGGGGGATCGGCTACACCTTC.

J is TRBJ1-6 and V is TRBV6-5, with 7 bases identical to TRBD1. The CDR3 extends over 14 amino acids. CDR1 is MNHEY, CDR2 SVGAGI, per germline. The V gene end was trimmed by 4 bases and the J gene end by 6 bases; junction bases not matched to a gene: 3. The CDR3 DNA reads as TGTGCCAGCAGTTCCCCAGGGGGTAATTCACCCCTCCACTTT. It codes for CASSSPGGNSPLHF.

This chain connects TRBV19 to TRBJ1-5; 10 bases match TRBD1. The junction had 6 bases not matched to a gene; V was cut back by 5 bases and J by 5 bases. CDR3 size: 15 residues. Germline lookup yields CDR1 LNHDA and CDR2 SQIVND (reference sequence). The CDR3 loop reads CASSFRTGGDQPQHF. As DNA, the CDR3 is TGTGCCAGTAGTTTCCGGACAGGGGGGGATCAGCCCCAGCATTTT.

This clonotype has at least ten counts. The chain recombines TRBV15 with TRBJ2-7, with D possibly matching TRBD2 (6 bases). Germline assignment: CDR1 LNHNV and CDR2 YYDKDF (reference sequence). This CDR3 is built from 15 residues. V lost 1 base, J lost 6 bases, and 16 bases lay in between. In nucleotides, the CDR3 is TGTGCCACCAGCAGAGGGATCTCGGGGGTTGGCGAGCAGTACTTC. Protein: CATSRGISGVGEQYF.

This clonotype was counted ten times or more. The CDR3 loop reads CASSPPGHEKLFF. CDR3 DNA: TGTGCCAGCAGCCCTCCGGGACATGAAAAACTGTTTTTT. V gene TRBV3-1 combines with J gene TRBJ1-4; possibly TRBD1 for D (5 bases). CDR1 is LGHDT, CDR2 YNNKEL, per germline (reference sequence). With 4 bases removed from V and 6 bases from J, the gap between germline ends came to 9 bases. The CDR3 sequence is 13 residues long.

This chain uses TRBV14 with TRBJ1-2; no clear D. This CDR3 is built from 15 residues. The germline CDR1 and CDR2 sequences are SGHDN and FVKESK. V was clipped by 0 bases and J by 4 bases, with 12 bases between them. The CDR3 region is CASSQEVGLIYGYTF. CDR3 in DNA: TGTGCCAGCAGCCAAGAAGTCGGCCTGATCTATGGCTACACCTTC.

The chain is built from TRBV20-1 and TRBJ1-5, with D possibly matching TRBD1 (5 bases). Germline CDR1 and CDR2: DFQATT and SNEGSKA (reference sequence). Trimming removed 0 bases at V and 6 bases at J, with 15 bases between. The length of the CDR3 is 15 residues. The CDR3 nucleotides are TGCAGTGCTAGAGATAGAACGGGGCTGGGTCAGCCCCAGCATTTT. Translating it yields CSARDRTGLGQPQHF.

This clonotype was observed many times. The chain couples TRBV7-8 to TRBJ2-5; D possibly matches TRBD1 or TRBD2 (6 bases each). Germline CDR1 reads SGHVS; CDR2 reads FQNEAQ. V lost 6 bases and J 1 base, leaving 18 bases between the germline ends. The CDR3 sequence is 16 residues long. In nucleotides, the CDR3 is TGTGCCAGCAGACAGAGGAGGGGGACTCCCCAAGAGACCCAGTACTTC. As protein: CASRQRRGTPQETQYF.

This clonotype was found a few times. CDR3 sequence (DNA): TGTGCCAGCAGAAGGGACAGGGGTTACAATGAGCAGTTCTTC. Amino acid sequence: CASRRDRGYNEQFF. V usage is TRBV11-2 and J usage is TRBJ2-1, with TRBD1 matching 10 bases. The CDR3 sequence is 14 residues long. Per germline, CDR1 SGHAT and CDR2 FQNNGV. V lost 6 bases, J lost 4 bases, and 3 bases stayed unmatched. Drawing the rest from reference TRBV11-2 and TRBJ2-1, the complete variable domain is EAGVAQSPRYKIIEKRQSVAFWCNPISGHATLYWYQQILGQGPKLLIQFQNNGVVDDSQLPKDRFSAERLKGVDSTLKIQPAKLEDSAVYLCASRRDRGYNEQFFGPGTRLTVL.

The CDR3 DNA is TGTGCCAGCAGCCCCCCCTGGAAATCTGGGGCCAACGTCCTGACTTTC. Its translation: CASSPPWKSGANVLTF. This chain connects TRBV6-2 or TRBV6-3 to TRBJ2-6; D unresolved. Germline V gives CDR1 MNHEY, CDR2 SVGEGT. CDR3 length: 16 amino acids. The V gene lost 6 bases and the J gene lost 1 base, with 13 bases spanning the gap.

This clonotype appeared many times. The CDR3 DNA follows: TGTGCCAGCAGCGTAGCTAGGGGCGCGGATGAGCAGTACTTC. As protein: CASSVARGADEQYF. The chain is built from TRBV9 and TRBJ2-7, with D perhaps TRBD1 (5 bases). With 0 bases removed from V and 7 bases from J, the gap between germline ends came to 14 bases. There are 14 residues in the CDR3. CDR1 is SGDLS and CDR2 is YYNGEE in the germline V gene.

The table lists this clonotype with many counts. V is TRBV28 and J is TRBJ1-1; the D is unclear. The CDR3 sequence is 14 residues long. Between the trimmed V and J ends, which lost 5 bases and 4 bases, there was a span of 14 bases. Germline V gene sequence: CDR1 MDHEN, CDR2 SYDVKM. CDR3 coding DNA: TGTGCCAGCAGTCCCAGGAGCCCGGCCACTGAAGCTTTCTTT. Translated: CASSPRSPATEAFF. Full variable domain (remainder filled in from reference TRBV28 and TRBJ1-1): DVKVTQSSRYLVKRTGEKVFLECVQDMDHENMFWYRQDPGLGLRLIYFSYDVKMKEKGDIPEGYSVSREKKERFSLILESASTNQTSMYLCASSPRSPATEAFFGQGTRLTVV.

The rearrangement joins TRBV7-8 to TRBJ1-2, with unresolved D. Trimming cost V 5 bases and J 4 bases, with 17 bases left between them. This CDR3 region has 15 residues. Germline V lookup: CDR1 SGHVS, CDR2 FQNEAQ. In nucleotides, the CDR3 is TGTGCCAGCAGCATATACCAACCTTATCCCTATGGCTACACCTTC. Translated, it gives CASSIYQPYPYGYTF.

The chain is built from TRBV19 and TRBJ1-1; D call uncertain. The ends were cut back, 6 bases at V and 1 base at J, with 9 bases in the middle. The CDR3 has 13 amino acids. Looked up from germline, CDR1 is LNHDA and CDR2 is SQIVND (reference sequence). CDR3: CASRIDWNTEAFF. For the CDR3, the DNA is TGTGCCAGTAGAATCGACTGGAACACTGAAGCTTTCTTT.

This clonotype was counted ten times or more. One end of the junction varies from germline; a read error may be responsible. This chain uses TRBV7-2 with TRBJ2-5; TRBD2 is a possible D gene (5 bases). From germline, CDR1 is SGHTA and CDR2 FQGNSA. This CDR3 has 14 amino acids. For the CDR3, the DNA is TGTGCCAGCAGCCTAGCTTTCGGAAAAGAGACCCAGTACTTC. Protein product: CASSLAFGKETQYF. Looking up the rest from reference TRBV7-2 and TRBJ2-5 gives the full variable domain: GAGVSQSPSNKVTEKGKDVELRCDPISGHTALYWYRQSLGQGLEFLIYFQGNSAPDKSGLPSDRFSAERTGGSVSTLTIQRTQQEDSAVYLCASSLAFGKETQYFGPGTRLLVL.